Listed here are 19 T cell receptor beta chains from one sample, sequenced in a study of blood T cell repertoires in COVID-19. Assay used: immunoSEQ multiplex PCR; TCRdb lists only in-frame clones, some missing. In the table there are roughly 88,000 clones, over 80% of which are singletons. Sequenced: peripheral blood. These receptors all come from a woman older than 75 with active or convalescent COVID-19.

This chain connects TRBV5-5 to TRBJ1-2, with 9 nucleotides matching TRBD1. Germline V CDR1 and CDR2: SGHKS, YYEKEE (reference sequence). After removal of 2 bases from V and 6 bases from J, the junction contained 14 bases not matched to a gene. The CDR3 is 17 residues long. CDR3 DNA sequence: TGTGCCAGCAGCTTAACTCCGACGGGACAGGGTGTCAATGGCTACACCTTC. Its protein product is CASSLTPTGQGVNGYTF.

The CDR3 protein is CASTAAGEPDTQYF. For the CDR3, the DNA is TGTGCCAGCACCGCAGCGGGAGAGCCAGATACGCAGTATTTT. The J gene is TRBJ2-3, the V gene TRBV9, with 8 bases fitting TRBD2. The CDR3 runs 14 residues. Trimming removed 6 bases from V and 4 bases from J; junction bases left unmatched: 7. Per the germline V gene, CDR1 is SGDLS and CDR2 is YYNGEE.

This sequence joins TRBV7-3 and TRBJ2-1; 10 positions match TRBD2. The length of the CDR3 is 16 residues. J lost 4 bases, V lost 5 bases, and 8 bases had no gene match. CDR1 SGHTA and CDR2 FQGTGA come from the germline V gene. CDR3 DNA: TGTGCCAGCAGCACGACCGGGACTAGCGATTACAATGAGCAGTTCTTC. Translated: CASSTTGTSDYNEQFF.

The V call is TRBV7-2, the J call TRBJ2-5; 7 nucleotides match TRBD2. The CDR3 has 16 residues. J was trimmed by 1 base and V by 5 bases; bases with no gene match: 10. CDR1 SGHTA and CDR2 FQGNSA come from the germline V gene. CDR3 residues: CASSLIRGGTQETQYF. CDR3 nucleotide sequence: TGTGCCAGCAGCCTAATCCGCGGGGGAACCCAAGAGACCCAGTACTTC.

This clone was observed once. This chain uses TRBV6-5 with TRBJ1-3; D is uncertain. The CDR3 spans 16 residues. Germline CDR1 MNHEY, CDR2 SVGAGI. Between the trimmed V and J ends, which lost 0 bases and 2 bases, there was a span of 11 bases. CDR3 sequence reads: CASSYSYKGAGNTIYF. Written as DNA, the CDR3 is TGTGCCAGCAGTTACTCCTACAAGGGAGCTGGAAACACCATATATTTT.

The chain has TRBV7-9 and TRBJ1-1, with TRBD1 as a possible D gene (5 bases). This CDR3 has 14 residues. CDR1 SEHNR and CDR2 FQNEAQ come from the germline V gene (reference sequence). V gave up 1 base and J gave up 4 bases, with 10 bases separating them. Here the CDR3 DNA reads TGTGCCAGCAGCTTAGATCTTACAGGCACTGAAGCTTTCTTT. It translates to CASSLDLTGTEAFF.

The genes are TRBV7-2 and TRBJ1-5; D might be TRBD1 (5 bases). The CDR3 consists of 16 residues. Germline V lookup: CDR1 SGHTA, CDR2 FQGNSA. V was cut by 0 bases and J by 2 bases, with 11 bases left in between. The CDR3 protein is CASSLAAGDGNQPQHF. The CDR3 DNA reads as TGTGCCAGCAGCTTAGCGGCGGGGGATGGCAATCAGCCCCAGCATTTT.

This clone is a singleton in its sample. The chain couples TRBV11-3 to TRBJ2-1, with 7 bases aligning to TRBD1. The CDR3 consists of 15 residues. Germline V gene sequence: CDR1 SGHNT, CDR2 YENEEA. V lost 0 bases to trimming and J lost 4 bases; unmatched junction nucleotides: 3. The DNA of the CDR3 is TGTGCCAGCAGCTTAGATGGGACAGCTTACAATGAGCAGTTCTTC. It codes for CASSLDGTAYNEQFF.

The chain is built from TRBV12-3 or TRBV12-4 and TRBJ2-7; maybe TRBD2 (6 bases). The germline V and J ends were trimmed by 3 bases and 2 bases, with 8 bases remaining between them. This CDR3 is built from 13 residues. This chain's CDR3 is CASSLGLAYEQYF. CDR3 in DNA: TGTGCCAGCAGTTTGGGACTGGCCTACGAGCAGTACTTC.

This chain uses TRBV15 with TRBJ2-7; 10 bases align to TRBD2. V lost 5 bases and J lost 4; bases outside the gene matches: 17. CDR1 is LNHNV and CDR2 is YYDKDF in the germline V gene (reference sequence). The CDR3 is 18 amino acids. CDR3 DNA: TGTGCCACCAGCGGACAGAGGACTAGCGGCCGCGCCTTTTACGAGCAGTACTTC. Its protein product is CATSGQRTSGRAFYEQYF.

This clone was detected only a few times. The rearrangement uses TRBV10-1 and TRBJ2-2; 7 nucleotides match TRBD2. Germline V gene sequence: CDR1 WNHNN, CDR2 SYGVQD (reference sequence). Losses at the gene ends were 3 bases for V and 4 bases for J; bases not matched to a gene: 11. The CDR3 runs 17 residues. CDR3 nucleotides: TGCGCCAGCAGTGAAGGAACCGCGGGAGAGAGCACCGGGGAGCTGTTTTTT. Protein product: CASSEGTAGESTGELFF.

The CDR3 DNA reads TGCGCCAGCAGCTGGGGACAGGGGGGCACCTACGAGCAGTACTTC. This gives the protein CASSWGQGGTYEQYF. The chain links TRBV5-1 to TRBJ2-7; 11 bases map to TRBD1. The length of the CDR3 is 15 residues. The ends lost 3 bases at V and 2 bases at J; junction bases unmatched: 4. Germline V gene sequence: CDR1 SGHRS, CDR2 YFSETQ.

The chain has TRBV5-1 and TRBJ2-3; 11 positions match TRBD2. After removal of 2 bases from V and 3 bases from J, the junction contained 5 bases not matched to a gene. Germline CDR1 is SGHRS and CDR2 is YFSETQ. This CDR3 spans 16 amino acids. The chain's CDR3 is CASSFLAGGTTDTQYF. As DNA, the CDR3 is TGCGCCAGCAGCTTCCTAGCGGGGGGTACTACAGATACGCAGTATTTT. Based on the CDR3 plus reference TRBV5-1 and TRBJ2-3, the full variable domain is KAGVTQTPRYLIKTRGQQVTLSCSPISGHRSVSWYQQTPGQGLQFLFEYFSETQRNKGNFPGRFSGRQFSNSRSEMNVSTLELGDSALYLCASSFLAGGTTDTQYFGPGTRLTVL.

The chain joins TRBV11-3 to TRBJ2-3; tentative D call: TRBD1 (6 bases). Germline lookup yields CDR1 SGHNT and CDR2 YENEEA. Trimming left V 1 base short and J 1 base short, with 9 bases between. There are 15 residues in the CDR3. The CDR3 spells CASSLGRTGTDTQYF. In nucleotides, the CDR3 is TGTGCCAGCAGCTTAGGGAGGACAGGCACAGATACGCAGTATTTT.

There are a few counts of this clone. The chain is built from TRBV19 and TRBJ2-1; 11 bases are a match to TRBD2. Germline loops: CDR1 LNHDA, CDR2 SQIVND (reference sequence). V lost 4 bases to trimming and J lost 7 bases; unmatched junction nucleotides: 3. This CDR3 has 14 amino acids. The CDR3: CASSTSGGSNEQFF. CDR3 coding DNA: TGTGCCAGTAGTACTAGCGGGGGGTCGAATGAGCAGTTCTTC.

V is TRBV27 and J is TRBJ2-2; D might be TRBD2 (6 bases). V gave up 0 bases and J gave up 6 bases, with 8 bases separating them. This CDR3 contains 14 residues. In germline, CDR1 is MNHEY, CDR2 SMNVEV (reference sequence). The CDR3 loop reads CASSLSGGSGELFF. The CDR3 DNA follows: TGTGCCAGCAGTTTATCTGGGGGGTCCGGGGAGCTGTTTTTT.

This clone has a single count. The CDR3 region has the DNA TGTGCCATCAGTGCCGGCGGGGAGGGCAATCAGCCCCAGCATTTT. Its protein product is CAISAGGEGNQPQHF. The J gene is TRBJ1-5, the V gene TRBV10-3; D uncertain. V was cut by 4 bases and J by 2 bases, with 12 bases left in between. The CDR3 spans 15 residues. CDR1 and CDR2 from the germline V gene are ENHRY and SYGVKD.

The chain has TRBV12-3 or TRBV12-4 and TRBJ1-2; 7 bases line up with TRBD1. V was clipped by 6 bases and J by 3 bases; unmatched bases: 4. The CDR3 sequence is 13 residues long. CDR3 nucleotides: TGTGCCAGCAGCCGACAGGGCTACTATGGCTACACCTTC. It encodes CASSRQGYYGYTF.

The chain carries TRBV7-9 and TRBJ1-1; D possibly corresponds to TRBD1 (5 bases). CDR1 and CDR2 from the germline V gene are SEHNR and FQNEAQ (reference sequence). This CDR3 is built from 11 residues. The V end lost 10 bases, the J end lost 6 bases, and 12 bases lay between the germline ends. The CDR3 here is CAIPGSPEAFF. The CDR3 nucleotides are TGTGCCATACCAGGGTCCCCTGAAGCTTTCTTT.